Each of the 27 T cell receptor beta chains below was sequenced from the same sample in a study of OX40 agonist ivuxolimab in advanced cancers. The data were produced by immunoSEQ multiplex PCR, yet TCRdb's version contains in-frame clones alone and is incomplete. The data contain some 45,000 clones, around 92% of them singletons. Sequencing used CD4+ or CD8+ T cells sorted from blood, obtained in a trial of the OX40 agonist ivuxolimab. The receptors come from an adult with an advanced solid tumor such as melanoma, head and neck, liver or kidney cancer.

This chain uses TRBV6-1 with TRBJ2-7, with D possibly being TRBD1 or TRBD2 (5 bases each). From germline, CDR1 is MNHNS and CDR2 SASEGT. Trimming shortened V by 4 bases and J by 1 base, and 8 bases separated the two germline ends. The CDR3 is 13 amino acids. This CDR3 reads CASSGEGSYEQYF. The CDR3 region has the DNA TGTGCCAGCAGTGGAGAGGGGTCCTACGAGCAGTACTTC.

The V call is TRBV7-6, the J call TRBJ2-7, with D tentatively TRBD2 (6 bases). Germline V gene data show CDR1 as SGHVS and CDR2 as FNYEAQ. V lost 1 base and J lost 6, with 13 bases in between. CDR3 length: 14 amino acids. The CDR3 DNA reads TGTGCCAGCAGCTTAGTGCGGGACCCGGGCGAGCAGTACTTC. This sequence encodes CASSLVRDPGEQYF. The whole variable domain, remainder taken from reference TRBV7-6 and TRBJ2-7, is GAGVSQSPRYKVTKRGQDVALRCDPISGHVSLYWYRQALGQGPEFLTYFNYEAQQDKSGLPNDRFSAERPEGSISTLTIQRTEQRDSAMYRCASSLVRDPGEQYFGPGTRLTVT.

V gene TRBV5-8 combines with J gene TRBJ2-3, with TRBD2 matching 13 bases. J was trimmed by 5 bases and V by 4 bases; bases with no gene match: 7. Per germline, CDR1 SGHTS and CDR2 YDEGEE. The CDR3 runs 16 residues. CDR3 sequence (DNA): TGTGCCAGCAGCCTGGGACTAGCGGGATCGGTAGATACGCAGTATTTT. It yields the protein CASSLGLAGSVDTQYF.

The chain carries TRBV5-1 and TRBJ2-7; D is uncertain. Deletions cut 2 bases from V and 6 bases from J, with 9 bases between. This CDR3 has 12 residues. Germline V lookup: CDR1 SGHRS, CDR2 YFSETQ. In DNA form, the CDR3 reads TGCGCCAGCAGCTTCAGAAGTGCCGAGCAGTACTTC. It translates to CASSFRSAEQYF.

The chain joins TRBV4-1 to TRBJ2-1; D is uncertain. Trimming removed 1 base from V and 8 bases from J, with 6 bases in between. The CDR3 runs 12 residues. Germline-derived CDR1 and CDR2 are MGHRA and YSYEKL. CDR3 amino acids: CASSQVGDEQFF. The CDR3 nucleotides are TGCGCCAGCAGCCAAGTGGGTGATGAGCAGTTCTTC.

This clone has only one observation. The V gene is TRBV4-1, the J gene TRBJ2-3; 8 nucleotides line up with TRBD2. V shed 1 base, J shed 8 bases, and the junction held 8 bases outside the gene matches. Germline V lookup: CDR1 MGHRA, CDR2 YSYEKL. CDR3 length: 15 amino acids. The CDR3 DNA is TGCGCCAGCAGCCAAGTAGCGGGACTCCCCAGTACGCAGTATTTT. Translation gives CASSQVAGLPSTQYF.

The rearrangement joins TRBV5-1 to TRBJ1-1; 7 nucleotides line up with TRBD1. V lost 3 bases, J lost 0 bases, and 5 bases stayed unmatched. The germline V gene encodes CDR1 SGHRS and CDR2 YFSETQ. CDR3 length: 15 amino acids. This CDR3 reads CASSYRQGLNTEAFF. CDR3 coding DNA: TGCGCCAGCAGCTACAGACAGGGTTTGAACACTGAAGCTTTCTTT.

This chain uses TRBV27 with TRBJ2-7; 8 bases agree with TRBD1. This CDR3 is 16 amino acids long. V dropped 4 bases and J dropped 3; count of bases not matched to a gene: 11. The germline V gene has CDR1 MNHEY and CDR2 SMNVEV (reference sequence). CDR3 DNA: TGTGCCAGCAGTTCCCCGCCGGGACAGGCTCACTACGAGCAGTACTTC. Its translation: CASSSPPGQAHYEQYF.

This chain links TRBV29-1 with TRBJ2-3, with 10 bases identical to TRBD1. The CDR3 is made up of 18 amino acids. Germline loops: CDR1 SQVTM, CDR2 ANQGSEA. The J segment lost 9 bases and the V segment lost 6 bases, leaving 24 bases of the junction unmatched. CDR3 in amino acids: CSVHTAQPGQGSFRTQYF. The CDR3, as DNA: TGCAGCGTCCACACCGCCCAACCGGGACAGGGGAGCTTTCGGACGCAGTATTTT.

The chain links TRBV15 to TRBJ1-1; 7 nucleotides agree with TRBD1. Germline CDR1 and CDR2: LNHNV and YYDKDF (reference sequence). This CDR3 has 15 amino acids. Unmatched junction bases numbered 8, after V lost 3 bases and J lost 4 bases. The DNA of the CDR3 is TGTGCCACCAGCAGCATACAGGGGATACGCACTGAAGCTTTCTTT. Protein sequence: CATSSIQGIRTEAFF. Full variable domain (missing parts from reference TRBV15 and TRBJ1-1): DAMVIQNPRYQVTQFGKPVTLSCSQTLNHNVMYWYQQKSSQAPKLLFHYYDKDFNNEADTPDNFQSRRPNTSFCFLDIRSPGLGDTAMYLCATSSIQGIRTEAFFGQGTRLTVV.

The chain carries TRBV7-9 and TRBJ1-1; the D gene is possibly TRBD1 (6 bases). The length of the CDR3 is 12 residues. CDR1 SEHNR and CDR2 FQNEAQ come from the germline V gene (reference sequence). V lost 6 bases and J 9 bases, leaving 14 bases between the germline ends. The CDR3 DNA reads TGTGCCAGCAGACGTAACAGGGATCAAGCTTTCTTT. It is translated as CASRRNRDQAFF.

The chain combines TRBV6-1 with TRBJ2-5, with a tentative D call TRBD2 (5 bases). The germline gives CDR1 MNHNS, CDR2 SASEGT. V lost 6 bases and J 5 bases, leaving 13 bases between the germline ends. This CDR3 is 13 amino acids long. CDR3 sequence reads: CASRAGVVETQYF. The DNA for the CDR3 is TGTGCCAGCAGAGCCGGGGTGGTGGAGACCCAGTACTTC.

CDR3 amino acids: CASSGRVSGDAFF. CDR3 bases: TGTGCCAGCAGTGGCAGGGTCTCCGGGGACGCTTTCTTT. The chain employs TRBV6-1 and TRBJ1-1, with D perhaps TRBD1 (5 bases). Trimming stripped 4 bases from V and 11 bases from J, with 17 bases between. CDR1 is MNHNS and CDR2 is SASEGT in the germline V gene. CDR3 length: 13 amino acids.

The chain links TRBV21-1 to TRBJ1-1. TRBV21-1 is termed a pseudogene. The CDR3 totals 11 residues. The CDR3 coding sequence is TGTGCCAGCAGGCTCTCGGCGGAAGCTTTCTTT. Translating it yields CASRLSAEAFF.

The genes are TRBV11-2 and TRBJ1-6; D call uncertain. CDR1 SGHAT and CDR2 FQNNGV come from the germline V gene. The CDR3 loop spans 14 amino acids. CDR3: CTRLRGAPDSPLHF. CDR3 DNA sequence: TGTACCCGCCTCCGTGGAGCGCCTGATTCACCCCTCCACTTT.

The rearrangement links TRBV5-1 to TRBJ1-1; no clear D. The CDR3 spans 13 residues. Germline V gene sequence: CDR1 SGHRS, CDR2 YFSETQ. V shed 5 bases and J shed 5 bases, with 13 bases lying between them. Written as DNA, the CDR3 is TGCGCCAGCAGTTCCCCCCCTGGGACTGAAGCTTTCTTT. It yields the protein CASSSPPGTEAFF.

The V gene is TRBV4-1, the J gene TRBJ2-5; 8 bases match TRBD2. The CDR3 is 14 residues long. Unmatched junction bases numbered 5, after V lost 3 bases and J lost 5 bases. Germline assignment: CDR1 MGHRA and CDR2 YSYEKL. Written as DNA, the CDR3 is TGCGCCAGCAGCCAGTCGGGACTAGGGGAGACCCAGTACTTC. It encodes CASSQSGLGETQYF.

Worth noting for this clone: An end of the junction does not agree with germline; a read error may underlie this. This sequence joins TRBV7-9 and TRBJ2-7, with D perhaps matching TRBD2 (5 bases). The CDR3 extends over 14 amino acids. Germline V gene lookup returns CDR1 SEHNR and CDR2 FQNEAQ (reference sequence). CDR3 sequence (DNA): TGTGCCAGCAGCGCCTCCGGGAATTCCTTCGAGCAGTACTTC. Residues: CASSASGNSFEQYF. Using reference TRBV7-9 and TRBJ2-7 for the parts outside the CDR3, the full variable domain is DTGVSQNPRHKITKRGQNVTFRCDPISEHNRLYWYRQTLGQGPEFLTYFQNEAQLEKSRLLSDRFSAERPKGSFSTLEIQRTEQGDSAMYLCASSASGNSFEQYFGPGTRLTVT.

CDR3 sequence: CASSPPGSSYEQYF. CDR3 bases: TGTGCCAGCAGCCCCCCCGGAAGCTCCTACGAGCAGTACTTC. The chain has TRBV9 and TRBJ2-7; no definite D call. Between the trimmed V and J ends, which lost 4 bases and 0 bases, there was a span of 11 bases. Germline CDR1 and CDR2: SGDLS and YYNGEE. CDR3 length: 14 residues.

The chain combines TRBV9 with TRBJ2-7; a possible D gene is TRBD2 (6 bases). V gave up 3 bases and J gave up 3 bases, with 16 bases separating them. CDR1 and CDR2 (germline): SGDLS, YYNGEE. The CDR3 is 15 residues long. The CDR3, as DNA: TGTGCCAGCAGCGAGGGAGGCAACAATTTCTACGAGCAGTACTTC. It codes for CASSEGGNNFYEQYF.

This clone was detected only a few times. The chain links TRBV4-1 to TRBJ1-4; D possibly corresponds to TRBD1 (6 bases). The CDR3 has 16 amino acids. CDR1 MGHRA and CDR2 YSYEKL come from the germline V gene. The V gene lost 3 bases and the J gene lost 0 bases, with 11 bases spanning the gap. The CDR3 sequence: CASSHQGSPTNEKLFF. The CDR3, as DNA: TGCGCCAGCAGCCACCAGGGGTCCCCAACTAATGAAAAACTGTTTTTT.

CDR3 amino acids: CASTPTGNSPLHF. CDR3 sequence (DNA): TGTGCCAGCACCCCGACAGGGAATTCACCCCTCCACTTT. V gene TRBV7-2 combines with J gene TRBJ1-6; 7 nucleotides match TRBD1. The CDR3 length is 13 residues. The trim removed 7 bases at V and 7 bases at J, leaving 4 bases unmatched. From germline, CDR1 is SGHTA and CDR2 FQGNSA.

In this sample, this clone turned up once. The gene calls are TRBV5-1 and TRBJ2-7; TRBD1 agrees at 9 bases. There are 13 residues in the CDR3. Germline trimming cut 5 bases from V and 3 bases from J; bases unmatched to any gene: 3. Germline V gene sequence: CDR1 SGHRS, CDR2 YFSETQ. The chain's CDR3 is CASRRTGDYEQYF. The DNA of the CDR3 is TGCGCCAGCAGACGGACAGGGGACTACGAGCAGTACTTC.

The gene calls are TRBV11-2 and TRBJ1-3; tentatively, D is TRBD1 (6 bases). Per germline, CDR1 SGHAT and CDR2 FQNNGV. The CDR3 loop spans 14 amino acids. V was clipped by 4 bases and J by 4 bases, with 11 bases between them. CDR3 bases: TGTGCCAGCAGCTGGTCAGGGGCCGGAAACACCATATATTTT. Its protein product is CASSWSGAGNTIYF.

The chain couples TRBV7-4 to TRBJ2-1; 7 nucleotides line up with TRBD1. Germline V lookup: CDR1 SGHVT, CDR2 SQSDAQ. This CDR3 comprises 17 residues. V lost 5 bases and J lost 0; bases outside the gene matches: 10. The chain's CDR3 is CASSQFISGGSYNEQFF. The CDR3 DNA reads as TGTGCCAGCAGCCAGTTCATTTCAGGGGGCTCCTACAATGAGCAGTTCTTC.

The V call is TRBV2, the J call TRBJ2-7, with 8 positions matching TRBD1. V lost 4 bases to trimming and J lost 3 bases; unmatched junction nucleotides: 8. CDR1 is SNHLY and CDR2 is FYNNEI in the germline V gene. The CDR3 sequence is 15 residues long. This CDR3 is CASSVGQALIYEQYF. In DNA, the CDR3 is TGTGCCAGCAGTGTGGGACAGGCGCTGATCTACGAGCAGTACTTC. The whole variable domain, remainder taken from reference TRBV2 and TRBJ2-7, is EPEVTQTPSHQVTQMGQEVILRCVPISNHLYFYWYRQILGQKVEFLVSFYNNEISEKSEIFDDQFSVERPDGSNFTLKIRSTKLEDSAMYFCASSVGQALIYEQYFGPGTRLTVT.

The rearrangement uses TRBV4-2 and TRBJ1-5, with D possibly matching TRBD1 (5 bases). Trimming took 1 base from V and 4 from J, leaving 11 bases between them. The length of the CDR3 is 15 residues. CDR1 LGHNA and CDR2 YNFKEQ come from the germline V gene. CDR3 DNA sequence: TGTGCCAGCAGCCAAGCGGGGGGGGATAATCAGCCCCAGCATTTT. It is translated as CASSQAGGDNQPQHF.